The T cell receptor (beta chain) described here comes from a study of vaccination and CD4 T cells after COVID-19. Study-wide background: Ranging from 14 to 241, the interval between dose two and post-vaccine sampling had a median of approximately 77 days.

As to this clonotype: The target antigen is unknown.

The sample's treatment: roughly 11-day PBMC culture with coronavirus spike peptide pools or control peptides (ViraFEST assay). Positive PCR tests came between March and December 2020, ahead of the US Alpha, Beta and Delta variants. With 2 bases removed from V and 4 bases from J, the gap between germline ends came to 3 bases. Germline V gene lookup returns CDR1 SGHNT and CDR2 YENEEA. The CDR3 contains 13 residues. Scientists ran DNA taken from cultured CD4+ T cells through the Oncomine TCR Beta short-read assay for sequencing. TCRdb re-called the PCR reads with MiXCR, one entry per CDR3 protein. This table holds 15,000 to 20,000 distinct CDR3 sequences, about 61% found once.

This chain links TRBV11-3 with TRBJ1-6, with no clear D. The sample consisted of CD4+ T cells from blood, cultured in vitro. The sequence was obtained from a human donor who had recovered from COVID-19. The CDR3 loop reads CASSLSYNSPLHF. CDR3 DNA: TGTGCCAGCAGCTTAAGTTATAATTCACCCCTCCACTTT. The variable domain in full, completed from reference TRBV11-3 and TRBJ1-6, reads EAGVVQSPRYKIIEKKQPVAFWCNPISGHNTLYWYLQNLGQGPELLIRYENEEAVDDSQLPKDRFSAERLKGVDSTLKIQPAELGDSAVYLCASSLSYNSPLHFGNGTRLTVT.